This T cell receptor beta chain was sequenced for a study of glioma-infiltrating T cells after dendritic cell vaccination. Overall study: Dendritic cells derived from monocytes and pulsed with autologous tumor lysate formed the vaccine.

Indicated time point: after dendritic cell vaccination, including at tumor progression/relapse. Generated by immunoSEQ multiplex PCR, the TCRdb table keeps only in-frame clones and is missing some. The top ten clones hold 11% of a sample with around 60,000 clones, approximately 89% of them seen once. J lost 8 bases, V lost 4 bases, and 3 bases had no gene match. The CDR3 has 14 residues. Looked up from germline, CDR1 is SGHRS and CDR2 is YFSETQ. The source was blood, collected after dendritic cell vaccination. The source of this sequence is a human donor with glioblastoma. The chain has TRBV5-1 and TRBJ1-6; 10 bases map to TRBD1. The chain's CDR3 is CASSPGTGDSPLHF. In DNA form, the CDR3 reads TGCGCCAGCAGCCCCGGGACAGGGGATTCACCCCTCCACTTT.